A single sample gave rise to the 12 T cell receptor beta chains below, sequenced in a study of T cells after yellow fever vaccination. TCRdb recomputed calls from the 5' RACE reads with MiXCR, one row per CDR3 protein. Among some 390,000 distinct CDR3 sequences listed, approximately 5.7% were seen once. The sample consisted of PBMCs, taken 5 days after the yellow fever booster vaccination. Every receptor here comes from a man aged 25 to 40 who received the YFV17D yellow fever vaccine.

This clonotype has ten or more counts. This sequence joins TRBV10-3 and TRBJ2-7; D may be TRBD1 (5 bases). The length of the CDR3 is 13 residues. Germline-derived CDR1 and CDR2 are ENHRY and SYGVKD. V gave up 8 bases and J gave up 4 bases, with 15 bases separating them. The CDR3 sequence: CAISGQGMYEQYF. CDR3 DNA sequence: TGTGCCATCTCTGGGCAGGGCATGTACGAGCAGTACTTC.

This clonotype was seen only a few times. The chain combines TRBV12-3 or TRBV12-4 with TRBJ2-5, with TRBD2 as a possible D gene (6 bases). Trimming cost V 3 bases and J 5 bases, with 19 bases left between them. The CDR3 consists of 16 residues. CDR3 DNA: TGTGCCAGCAGTTTCGGTAGCGGAGGGAGTTCGGAGACCCAGTACTTC. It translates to CASSFGSGGSSETQYF.

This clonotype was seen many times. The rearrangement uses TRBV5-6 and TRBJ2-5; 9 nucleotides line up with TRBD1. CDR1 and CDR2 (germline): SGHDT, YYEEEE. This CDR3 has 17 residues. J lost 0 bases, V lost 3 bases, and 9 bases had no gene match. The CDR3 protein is CASSYTRGQGYQETQYF. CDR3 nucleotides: TGTGCCAGCAGCTACACGCGGGGACAGGGTTACCAAGAGACCCAGTACTTC.

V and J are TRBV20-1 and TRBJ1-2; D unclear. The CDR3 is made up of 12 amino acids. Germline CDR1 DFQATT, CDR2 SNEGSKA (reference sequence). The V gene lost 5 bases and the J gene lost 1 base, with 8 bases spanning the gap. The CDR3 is CSAFMSNYGYTF. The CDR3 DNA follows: TGCAGTGCTTTCATGAGTAACTATGGCTACACCTTC.

The CDR3 here is CASQLSGGTVDTQYF. The CDR3 bases are TGTGCCAGTCAATTGTCGGGAGGGACTGTGGATACGCAGTATTTT. The chain uses TRBV9 and TRBJ2-3, with 8 bases aligning to TRBD2. V lost 8 bases, J lost 6 bases, and 14 bases stayed unmatched. The CDR3 sequence is 15 residues long. Germline lookup yields CDR1 SGDLS and CDR2 YYNGEE. The full variable domain, with the rest looked up from reference TRBV9 and TRBJ2-3, is DSGVTQTPKHLITATGQRVTLRCSPRSGDLSVYWYQQSLDQGLQFLIQYYNGEERAKGNILERFSAQQFPDLHSELNLSSLELGDSALYFCASQLSGGTVDTQYFGPGTRLTVL.

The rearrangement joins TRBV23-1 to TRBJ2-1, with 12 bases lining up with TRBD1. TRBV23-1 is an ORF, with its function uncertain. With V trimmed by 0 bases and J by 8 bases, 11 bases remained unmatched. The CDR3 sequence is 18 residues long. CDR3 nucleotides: TGCGCCAGCAGTCAATCGAGGGGCCGGGACAGGGGGCCCGATGAGCAGTTCTTC. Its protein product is CASSQSRGRDRGPDEQFF.

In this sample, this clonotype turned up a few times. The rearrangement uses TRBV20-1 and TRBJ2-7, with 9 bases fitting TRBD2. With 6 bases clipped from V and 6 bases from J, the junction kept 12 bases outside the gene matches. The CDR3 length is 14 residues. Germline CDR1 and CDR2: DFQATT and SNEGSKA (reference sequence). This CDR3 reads CSALGGTSRSEQYF. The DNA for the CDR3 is TGCAGTGCCCTAGGAGGGACTAGCAGGTCCGAGCAGTACTTC.

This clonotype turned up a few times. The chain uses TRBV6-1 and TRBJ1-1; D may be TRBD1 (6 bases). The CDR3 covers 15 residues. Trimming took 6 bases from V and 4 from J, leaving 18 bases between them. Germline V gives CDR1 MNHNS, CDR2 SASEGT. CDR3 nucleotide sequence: TGTGCCAGCAGATTCCACAGGGACGGGGGCACTGAAGCTTTCTTT. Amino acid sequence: CASRFHRDGGTEAFF.

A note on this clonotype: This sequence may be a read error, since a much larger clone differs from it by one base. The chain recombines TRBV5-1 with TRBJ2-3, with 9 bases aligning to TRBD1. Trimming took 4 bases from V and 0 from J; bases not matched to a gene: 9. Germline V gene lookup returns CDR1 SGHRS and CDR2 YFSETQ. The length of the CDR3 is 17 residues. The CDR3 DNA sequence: TGCGCCAGCAGCGCTGGACAGGGGAGGTTTAGCACAGATACGCAGTATTTT. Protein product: CASSAGQGRFSTDTQYF.

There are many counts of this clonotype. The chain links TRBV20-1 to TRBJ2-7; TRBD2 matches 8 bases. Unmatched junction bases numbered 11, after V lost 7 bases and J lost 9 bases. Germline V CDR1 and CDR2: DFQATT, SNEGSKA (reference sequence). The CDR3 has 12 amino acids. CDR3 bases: TGCAGTGGGGAGTCGGGAGGGCCGGCGCAGTACTTC. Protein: CSGESGGPAQYF.

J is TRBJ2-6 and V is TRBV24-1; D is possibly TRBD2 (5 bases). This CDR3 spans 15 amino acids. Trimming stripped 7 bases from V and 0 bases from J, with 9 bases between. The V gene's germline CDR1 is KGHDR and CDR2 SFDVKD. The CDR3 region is CATSGNPSGANVLTF. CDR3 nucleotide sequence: TGTGCCACCAGCGGGAACCCCTCTGGGGCCAACGTCCTGACTTTC.

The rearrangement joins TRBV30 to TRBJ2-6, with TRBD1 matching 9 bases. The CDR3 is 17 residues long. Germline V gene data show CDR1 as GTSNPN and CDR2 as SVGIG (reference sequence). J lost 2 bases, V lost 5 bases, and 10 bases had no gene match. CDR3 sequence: CAWLRGDRVPGANVLTF. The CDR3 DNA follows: TGTGCCTGGCTCCGAGGGGACAGGGTCCCTGGGGCCAACGTCCTGACTTTC.